This TCR beta chain stems from a study of blood T cell repertoires in COVID-19 (dated by TCRdb to 2020 to 2022). As for the study more broadly: Collaborator samples came from the United States, Italy and Spain and covered acute and convalescent phases of COVID-19. The prospective study material was composed of cDNA or gDNA derived from T cells, B-cell-depleted T cells, or PBMCs. Deeply sampled blood TCRbeta repertoires from subjects exposed to, actively infected with, or recovered from COVID-19 were included in the dataset. A freely available public database, intended as a resource for researchers studying the immune response to SARS-CoV-2, is where the repertoires were released. Samples came from the ongoing ImmuneRACE study (first 160 participants) plus 1,254 subjects from 6 global collaborators. A de-identified subject ID, COVID-19 status, age in years and sex were almost always included in the sample metadata. Where HLA class I and class II types were available, the types were taken from metadata supplied by the sample provider, not from assay-based typing. Broader findings and caveats from the paper: The amount of clinical and demographic metadata varied by source and participant and was provided uncurated.

The germline V gene gives CDR1 as MNHEY and CDR2 as SVGEGT. Trimming takes 0 bases from V and 5 bases from J, and the germline ends sit 14 bases apart. Counted from cysteine to phenylalanine, this CDR3 has 15 amino acids. The sequence is cut down to CDR3 DNA, 45 bases in frame from base 1. As to this clone: Which antigen it targets is not known. Base qualities are not recorded, but no much larger clone differs from it by a single base.

TCRbeta CDR3 regions were amplified from genomic DNA by means of the immunoSEQ Assay, a bias-controlled multiplex PCR. Per the authors' processing: Nucleated cell counts per sample were estimated from amplification of reference gene primers within the assay. Sequence reads were collapsed and filtered to measure the absolute abundance of every unique TCRbeta CDR3 rearrangement. Productive Simpson clonality was computed per sample as the square root of Simpson's diversity index over productive rearrangements. In its TCRdb copy, this immuneACCESS table keeps in-frame sequences only and misses some clones. Where compared with another copy, unresolved V genes explain less than half of these, and the others have no known cause. Clonal size and the V and J genes are those of that table, whereas D and trimming came from the DNA. For this sample there are 200,000 to 250,000 clones; 83% appear just once. In total, the top ten clones hold 1.3% of the sample.

At one collaborating source in Seattle, patients were enrolled during active infection and were followed longitudinally through the course of disease. Collaborating institutions collected whole blood in K2EDTA tubes following their own protocols. For TCRbeta analysis, collaborator samples were shipped as frozen whole blood, as isolated PBMCs, or as DNA extracted from either sample type. Here the chain combines TRBV6-2 or TRBV6-3 and TRBJ2-7, with no confident D gene call. Source material: peripheral blood. This receptor was obtained from a woman in her twenties or thirties with COVID-19, enrolled during active disease. The sequence in DNA is TGTGCCAGCAGTTACTCGCAGGCTATACTCCACGAGCAGTACTTC. The resulting protein is CASSYSQAILHEQYF.